Following are 24 T cell receptor beta chains from one sample sequenced in a study of T cell repertoires in cytomegalovirus infection. Antigens of these TCRs are unknown. MiXCR, run by TCRdb on the reads, gives a single entry per CDR3 protein. The sample has 370,000 or so distinct CDR3 sequences; just under 35% are singletons. Sample: cultured PBMCs, taken from culture after CMV antigen stimulation. These receptor sequences come from a human donor in good health (CMV status not recorded). Some clones in this sample may be carry-over from other donors' samples.

This clonotype appeared many times. V is TRBV3-1 and J is TRBJ1-1, with D maybe TRBD1 (5 bases). Per germline, CDR1 LGHDT and CDR2 YNNKEL (reference sequence). The CDR3 runs 12 residues. Trimming cost V 1 base and J 11 bases, with 11 bases left between them. The chain's CDR3 is CASSQGDRGAFF. The CDR3 DNA reads TGTGCCAGCAGCCAAGGAGACAGAGGGGCTTTCTTT.

V and J are TRBV29-1 and TRBJ2-5; the D gene is possibly TRBD2 (5 bases). Trimming left V 6 bases short and J 3 bases short, with 8 bases between. The CDR3 spans 11 residues. Germline V gene data show CDR1 as SQVTM and CDR2 as ANQGSEA. CDR3: CSVAREETQYF. The CDR3 DNA reads TGCAGCGTCGCGCGGGAAGAGACCCAGTACTTC.

The chain is built from TRBV19 and TRBJ2-7, with a weak D call TRBD2 (6 bases). CDR1 is LNHDA and CDR2 is SQIVND in the germline V gene (reference sequence). V was trimmed by 4 bases and J by 3 bases, leaving 16 bases between them. The CDR3 is made up of 15 amino acids. The CDR3 sequence: CASSKMGLQGYEQYV. The CDR3, as DNA: TGTGCCAGTAGTAAAATGGGACTTCAGGGCTACGAGCAGTACGTC.

This clonotype has at least ten counts. The chain recombines TRBV7-2 with TRBJ1-2, with D uncertain. The ends were cut back, 1 base at V and 0 bases at J, with 12 bases in the middle. Germline assignment: CDR1 SGHTA and CDR2 FQGNSA. The CDR3 loop spans 16 amino acids. CDR3 in DNA: TGTGCCAGCAGCTTAGTAAGCACAGAACCTAACTATGGCTACACCTTC. As protein: CASSLVSTEPNYGYTF.

This clonotype was seen repeatedly, ten times or more. The rearrangement links TRBV7-6 to TRBJ1-4; 7 bases are a match to TRBD1. The V gene end was trimmed by 0 bases and the J gene end by 15 bases; junction bases not matched to a gene: 19. The V gene's germline CDR1 is SGHVS and CDR2 FNYEAQ. The CDR3 loop spans 17 amino acids. The CDR3 here is CASSLASGRGPHERMFF. The CDR3 DNA reads TGTGCCAGCAGCTTAGCGTCGGGTAGGGGGCCCCATGAGCGGATGTTTTTT.

This clonotype has a handful of counts. The V gene is TRBV7-6, the J gene TRBJ2-1, with D tentatively TRBD2 (6 bases). Germline CDR1 SGHVS, CDR2 FNYEAQ. V dropped 5 bases and J dropped 3 bases, with 8 bases sitting between them. CDR3 length equals 13 residues. The CDR3 loop is CASSGRNYNEQFF. In DNA, the CDR3 is TGTGCCAGCAGCGGGAGGAACTACAATGAGCAGTTCTTC.

This clonotype was counted ten times or more. The chain employs TRBV7-2 and TRBJ2-1, with TRBD1 matching 7 bases. CDR3 length: 17 residues. Per germline, CDR1 SGHTA and CDR2 FQGNSA. V lost 5 bases to trimming and J lost 3 bases; unmatched junction nucleotides: 13. This chain's CDR3 is CASSGTAAKPIYNEQFF. In nucleotides, the CDR3 is TGTGCCAGCAGCGGGACAGCCGCTAAACCGATCTACAATGAGCAGTTCTTC.

V gene TRBV27 combines with J gene TRBJ2-1; TRBD2 might be the D (6 bases). Trimming pared 3 bases from V and 4 bases from J, leaving 10 bases between. There are 14 residues in the CDR3. CDR1 and CDR2 (germline): MNHEY, SMNVEV (reference sequence). The CDR3 coding sequence is TGTGCCAGCAGTTTCCGACTAGTTTACAATGAGCAGTTCTTC. Protein sequence: CASSFRLVYNEQFF.

This chain links TRBV4-3 with TRBJ2-1, with TRBD2 matching 9 bases. Per the germline V gene, CDR1 is LGHNA and CDR2 is YSLEER. After removal of 1 base from V and 5 bases from J, the junction contained 9 bases not matched to a gene. CDR3 length: 17 residues. CDR3 sequence reads: CASSQGRLAGHDNEQFF. The DNA of the CDR3 is TGCGCCAGCAGCCAAGGGAGGCTAGCGGGACACGACAATGAGCAGTTCTTC.

V usage is TRBV6-1 and J usage is TRBJ1-4; weak D call: TRBD1 (6 bases). Germline loops: CDR1 MNHNS, CDR2 SASEGT. V was pared by 6 bases and J by 5 bases, with 16 bases between. This CDR3 comprises 15 residues. The CDR3 bases are TGTGCCAGCAGACGGGGGACAATGACAAATGAAAAACTGTTTTTT. Its protein product is CASRRGTMTNEKLFF.

V and J are TRBV10-3 and TRBJ2-1, with D tentatively TRBD2 (6 bases). Trimming removed 4 bases from V and 0 bases from J, with 10 bases in between. Germline lookup yields CDR1 ENHRY and CDR2 SYGVKD. The CDR3 sequence is 15 residues long. The CDR3 bases are TGTGCCATCAGTGGAACGGGAGACTCCTACAATGAGCAGTTCTTC. Translating gives CAISGTGDSYNEQFF.

Only a few counts were recorded for this clonotype. The rearrangement joins TRBV27 to TRBJ2-2; D is possibly TRBD2 (5 bases). V gave up 2 bases and J gave up 3 bases, with 16 bases separating them. Looked up from germline, CDR1 is MNHEY and CDR2 is SMNVEV (reference sequence). This CDR3 has 17 residues. This CDR3 is CASSLKAPGFYTGELFF. The DNA of the CDR3 is TGTGCCAGCAGTTTAAAGGCCCCGGGGTTCTACACCGGGGAGCTGTTTTTT.

The genes are TRBV7-8 and TRBJ2-1; D tentatively reads TRBD1 or TRBD2 (7 bases each). Germline CDR1 is SGHVS and CDR2 is FQNEAQ. V gave up 5 bases and J gave up 7 bases, with 18 bases separating them. The CDR3 is made up of 15 amino acids. This CDR3 is CASSPRGRASNEQFF. Written as DNA, the CDR3 is TGTGCCAGCAGCCCCAGGGGGAGGGCCTCGAATGAGCAGTTCTTC.

This clonotype was seen at least ten times. The J gene is TRBJ1-2, the V gene TRBV7-2; possibly TRBD1 for D (5 bases). Germline lookup yields CDR1 SGHTA and CDR2 FQGNSA. The CDR3 totals 14 residues. V was pared by 5 bases and J by 8 bases, with 18 bases between. DNA of the CDR3: TGTGCCAGCAGCCCTAGGACACACGGAGTGGGCTACACCTTC. This translates into CASSPRTHGVGYTF.

This clonotype showed up just a few times. The chain couples TRBV28 to TRBJ2-2; D is possibly TRBD2 (6 bases). Trimming cost V 2 bases and J 7 bases, with 14 bases left between them. The CDR3 covers 15 residues. Germline assignment: CDR1 MDHEN and CDR2 SYDVKM. The CDR3 here is CASSLGPGGSGELFF. DNA of the CDR3: TGTGCCAGCAGTTTAGGGCCAGGAGGGAGCGGGGAGCTGTTTTTT.

This clonotype was counted only a few times. The V gene is TRBV7-8, the J gene TRBJ1-5; D not certain. V shed 1 base and J shed 4 bases, with 8 bases lying between them. CDR1 is SGHVS, CDR2 FQNEAQ, per germline. The CDR3 is made up of 14 amino acids. In DNA form, the CDR3 reads TGTGCCAGCAGCTTAGGTGGGTTTAATCAGCCCCAGCATTTT. It yields the protein CASSLGGFNQPQHF.

This clonotype has only a few counts. The chain has TRBV11-2 and TRBJ2-1; TRBD2 matches at 7 bases. V lost 1 base and J lost 1; bases outside the gene matches: 10. The CDR3 contains 18 residues. CDR1 is SGHAT and CDR2 is FQNNGV in the germline V gene. CDR3 DNA: TGTGCCAGCAGCTTAGTAAGGGCTAGCGGAAAATCCTACAATGAGCAGTTCTTC. Translation: CASSLVRASGKSYNEQFF.

The CDR3 nucleotides read TGTGCCAGCAGTAAACAGGGGGCGGTCACCTATAATTCACCCCTCCACTTT. Translating gives CASSKQGAVTYNSPLHF. The chain joins TRBV6-8 to TRBJ1-6, with 9 bases aligning to TRBD1. The CDR3 totals 17 residues. The junction had 7 bases not matched to a gene; V was cut back by 5 bases and J by 2 bases. Per germline, CDR1 MNHGY and CDR2 SAAAGT.

The V and J genes are TRBV12-3 or TRBV12-4 and TRBJ2-3; tentative D call: TRBD1 (6 bases). V was clipped by 6 bases and J by 3 bases, with 16 bases between them. The length of the CDR3 is 15 residues. CDR3 sequence reads: CASSLILGATDTQYF. CDR3 nucleotides: TGTGCCAGCAGCCTTATACTGGGGGCGACAGATACGCAGTATTTT.

The rearrangement uses TRBV6-6 and TRBJ2-3, with D perhaps being TRBD1 or TRBD2 (5 bases each). Germline CDR1 and CDR2: MNHNY and SVGAGI (reference sequence). V was clipped by 5 bases and J by 6 bases, with 18 bases between them. CDR3 size: 15 residues. The CDR3 nucleotides read TGTGCCAGCAGTGTCCCGGGACGCCCGTGGGATACGCAGTATTTT. Encoded protein: CASSVPGRPWDTQYF.

This clonotype was found a few times. The chain is built from TRBV7-6 and TRBJ2-3; TRBD2 matches at 10 bases. From germline, CDR1 is SGHVS and CDR2 FNYEAQ. This CDR3 spans 15 amino acids. The trim removed 8 bases at V and 6 bases at J, leaving 11 bases unmatched. CDR3 region: CASSPGGLATDTQYF. CDR3 sequence (DNA): TGTGCCAGCTCCCCAGGGGGACTAGCGACGGATACGCAGTATTTT.

This clonotype was observed many times. The V and J genes are TRBV7-7 and TRBJ1-1; D is unclear. Germline V gene lookup returns CDR1 SSHAT and CDR2 FNYEAQ (reference sequence). V lost 2 bases, J lost 1 base, and 5 bases lay in between. The CDR3 contains 13 residues. The CDR3 DNA is TGTGCCAGCAGCTTAACCGAGAACACTGAAGCTTTCTTT. Its translation is CASSLTENTEAFF.

Only one count was recorded for this clonotype. The missing conserved phenylalanine or tryptophan at the end of this CDR3 makes a read error likely. The rearrangement links TRBV15 to TRBJ2-3; a weak D match, TRBD1 (7 bases). Trimming stripped 0 bases from V and 5 bases from J, with 12 bases between. Germline CDR1 reads LNHNV; CDR2 reads YYDKDF (reference sequence). The CDR3 is 15 residues long. The CDR3 DNA reads as TGTGCCACCAGCAGAGAGGGGACAGCGGGAGATACGCAGTATTCT. Translation gives CATSREGTAGDTQYS.

The chain couples TRBV10-2 to TRBJ1-6, with D possibly being TRBD1 (6 bases). Germline V gene lookup returns CDR1 WSHSY and CDR2 SAAADI. The CDR3 spans 16 residues. Trimming took 4 bases from V and 0 from J, leaving 10 bases between them. The CDR3 sequence is CASSGTGSSYNSPLHF. The CDR3 DNA sequence: TGCGCCAGCAGTGGAACAGGGAGCTCCTATAATTCACCCCTCCACTTT.